The T cell receptor (beta chain) described here comes from a study of monozygotic twins with inflammatory bowel disease. The study, taken as a whole, reports: Evidence failed to back one strong IBD-linked signal or clonotype. Versus healthy twins, IBD patients showed fewer clonotypes shared with others, especially with disease activity.

Worth noting for this clonotype: Its antigen remains unidentified.

Unsorted whole blood yielded the total RNA, with T cells left unselected. TCRdb re-called the 5' RACE reads and catalogs CDR3 proteins one per entry, DNA excluded. This repertoire includes some 170,000 distinct CDR3 sequences. The CDR3 is 14 residues long. The germline V gene has CDR1 MDHEN and CDR2 SYDVKM. The genes are TRBV28 and TRBJ1-5; TCRdb names TRBD1, which stays unverified in the absence of DNA. This TCR was recovered from a human donor with ulcerative colitis or Crohn's disease, or a healthy co-twin of an affected twin (not recorded which). Sequencing input: blood. CDR3 sequence reads: CASRRTGGNQPQHF.